The 11 T cell receptor beta chains below were found in one sample sequenced in a study of blood T cell repertoires in COVID-19. The data were produced by immunoSEQ multiplex PCR, yet TCRdb's version contains in-frame clones alone and is incomplete. The sample yields about 160,000 clones, 65% to 90% seen once. Sequencing was performed on peripheral blood. Receptors originate from a man between 65 and 85 years old with acute or convalescent COVID-19.

The chain recombines TRBV11-2 with TRBJ2-1, with 12 bases aligning to TRBD2. V shed 1 base and J 10 bases; nucleotides not matched to a gene: 5. Germline CDR1 is SGHAT and CDR2 is FQNNGV. The length of the CDR3 is 15 residues. Here the CDR3 reads CASSLGRLAGDEQFF. The CDR3 DNA follows: TGTGCCAGCAGCTTAGGAAGACTAGCGGGAGACGAGCAGTTCTTC.

The chain couples TRBV19 to TRBJ2-7; tentative D call: TRBD2 (6 bases). CDR3 length: 16 amino acids. Trimming took 3 bases from V and 4 from J, leaving 19 bases between them. Germline CDR1 reads LNHDA; CDR2 reads SQIVND (reference sequence). CDR3 nucleotides: TGTGCCAGTAGTATTACGCCTAGCGTCACGTTTTACGAGCAGTACTTC. Amino acids: CASSITPSVTFYEQYF.

J is TRBJ2-7 and V is TRBV18, with a possible D match to TRBD1 (6 bases). Germline lookup yields CDR1 KGHSH and CDR2 LQKENI. The CDR3 sequence is 13 residues long. Trimming removed 5 bases at V and 3 bases at J, with 11 bases between. The CDR3 DNA follows: TGTGCCAGCTCAGCCGACAGGAACTACGAGCAGTACTTC. This gives the protein CASSADRNYEQYF.

CDR3 DNA sequence: TGTGCCAGCAGTGAGGGCCAGGGACACCGCTATGGCTACACCTTC. Translating it yields CASSEGQGHRYGYTF. This rearrangement joins TRBV6-1 to TRBJ1-2, with TRBD1 as a possible D gene (6 bases). The CDR3 is 15 residues long. Germline CDR1 and CDR2: MNHNS and SASEGT. The V and J ends lost 3 bases and 4 bases respectively, with 15 bases between them.

The V call is TRBV27, the J call TRBJ1-1, with 9 bases that match TRBD1. Germline trimming cut 2 bases from V and 5 bases from J; bases unmatched to any gene: 3. The V gene's germline CDR1 is MNHEY and CDR2 SMNVEV (reference sequence). The CDR3 runs to 14 residues. The CDR3 loop is CASSLRTGETEAFF. The CDR3 nucleotides are TGTGCCAGCAGTTTAAGGACAGGGGAAACTGAAGCTTTCTTT.

The gene calls are TRBV9 and TRBJ2-6; 8 bases align to TRBD1. There are 16 residues in the CDR3. Germline loops: CDR1 SGDLS, CDR2 YYNGEE. Trimming cost V 3 bases and J 11 bases; bases outside gene matches: 13. The chain's CDR3 is CASSALGQAQGDVLTF. DNA of the CDR3: TGTGCCAGCAGCGCACTCGGACAGGCACAGGGGGACGTCCTGACTTTC.

This chain joins TRBV5-1 and TRBJ2-5; maybe TRBD1 (5 bases). The CDR3 loop spans 15 amino acids. The germline gives CDR1 SGHRS, CDR2 YFSETQ. Trimming took off 0 bases at V and 4 bases at J, with 13 bases between the two ends. The CDR3 coding sequence is TGCGCCAGCAGCTTGGGGAGTGCAGGGCCAGAGACCCAGTACTTC. Translating gives CASSLGSAGPETQYF.

This clone was counted a single time. This rearrangement joins TRBV28 to TRBJ2-5; possibly TRBD1 for D (6 bases). Germline V gene sequence: CDR1 MDHEN, CDR2 SYDVKM. This CDR3 is 15 amino acids long. Trimming cost V 2 bases and J 5 bases, with 15 bases left between them. CDR3 in DNA: TGTGCCAGCAGTTTAATGCAGGGGTTTTGGGAGACCCAGTACTTC. It is translated as CASSLMQGFWETQYF.

The V call is TRBV28, the J call TRBJ2-4; the match to TRBD1 covers 8 bases. From germline, CDR1 is MDHEN and CDR2 SYDVKM. V was pared by 4 bases and J by 3 bases, with 11 bases of the junction left unmatched. This CDR3 has 17 residues. CDR3 amino acids: CASSYDQGAPGKNIQYF. CDR3 DNA: TGTGCCAGCAGTTACGACCAGGGGGCTCCGGGCAAAAACATTCAGTACTTC. The whole variable domain, remainder taken from reference TRBV28 and TRBJ2-4, is DVKVTQSSRYLVKRTGEKVFLECVQDMDHENMFWYRQDPGLGLRLIYFSYDVKMKEKGDIPEGYSVSREKKERFSLILESASTNQTSMYLCASSYDQGAPGKNIQYFGAGTRLSVL.

The genes are TRBV6-5 and TRBJ2-1; TRBD2 matches 9 bases. This CDR3 comprises 16 residues. Trimming at V came to 3 bases and at J to 7 bases, leaving 10 bases not matched to a gene. Germline V gene data show CDR1 as MNHEY and CDR2 as SVGAGI. DNA of the CDR3: TGTGCCAGCAGTTATGAAGGCGGGAGGGCTCAGAATGAGCAGTTCTTC. Translation: CASSYEGGRAQNEQFF.

As for this clone: The same CDR3 arises from other DNA sequences in this sample as well. This sequence joins TRBV3-1 (or the pseudogene TRBV3-2) and TRBJ1-1; D is ambiguous. The CDR3 consists of 13 residues. Germline V gene lookup returns CDR1 LGHDT and CDR2 YNNKEL (reference sequence). V was trimmed by 1 base and J by 1 base, leaving 4 bases between them. The CDR3 here is CASSQVKNTEAFF. The DNA of the CDR3 is TGTGCCAGCAGCCAAGTCAAGAACACTGAAGCTTTCTTT.